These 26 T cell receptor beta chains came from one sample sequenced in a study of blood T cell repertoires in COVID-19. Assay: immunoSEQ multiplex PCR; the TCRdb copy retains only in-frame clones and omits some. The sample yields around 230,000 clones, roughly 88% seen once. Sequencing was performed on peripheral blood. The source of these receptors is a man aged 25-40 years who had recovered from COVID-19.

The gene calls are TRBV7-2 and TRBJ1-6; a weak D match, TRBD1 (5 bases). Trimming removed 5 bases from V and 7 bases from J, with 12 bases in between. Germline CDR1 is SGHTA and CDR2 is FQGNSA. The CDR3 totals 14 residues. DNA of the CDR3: TGTGCCAGCAGCGTCGGACACCGGAATTCACCCCTCCACTTT. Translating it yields CASSVGHRNSPLHF. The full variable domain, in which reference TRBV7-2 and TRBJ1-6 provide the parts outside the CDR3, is GAGVSQSPSNKVTEKGKDVELRCDPISGHTALYWYRQSLGQGLEFLIYFQGNSAPDKSGLPSDRFSAERTGGSVSTLTIQRTQQEDSAVYLCASSVGHRNSPLHFGNGTRLTVT.

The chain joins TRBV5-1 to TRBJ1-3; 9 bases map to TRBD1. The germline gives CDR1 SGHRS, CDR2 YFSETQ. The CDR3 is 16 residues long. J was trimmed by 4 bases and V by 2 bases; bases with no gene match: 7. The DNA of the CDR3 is TGCGCCAGCAGCTTAGAACCAACAGGGGGCGGAAACACCATATATTTT. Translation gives CASSLEPTGGGNTIYF.

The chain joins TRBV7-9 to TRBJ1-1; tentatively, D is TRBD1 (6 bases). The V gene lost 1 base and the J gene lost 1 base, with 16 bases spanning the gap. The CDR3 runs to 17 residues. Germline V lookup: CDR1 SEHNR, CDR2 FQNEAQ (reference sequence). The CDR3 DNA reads TGTGCCAGCAGCTTAGAAAGGGGTGCAGGGGCGAACACTGAAGCTTTCTTT. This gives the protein CASSLERGAGANTEAFF.

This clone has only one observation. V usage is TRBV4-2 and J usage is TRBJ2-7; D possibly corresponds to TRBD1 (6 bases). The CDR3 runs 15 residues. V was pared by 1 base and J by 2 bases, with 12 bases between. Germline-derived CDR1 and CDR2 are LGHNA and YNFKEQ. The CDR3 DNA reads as TGTGCCAGCAGCCAAGGACGCGCAGGGGCCTACGAGCAGTACTTC. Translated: CASSQGRAGAYEQYF.

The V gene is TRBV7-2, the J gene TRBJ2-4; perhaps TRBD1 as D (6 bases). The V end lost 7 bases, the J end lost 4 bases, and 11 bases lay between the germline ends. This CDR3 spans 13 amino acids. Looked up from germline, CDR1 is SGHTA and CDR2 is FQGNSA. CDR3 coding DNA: TGTGCCAGCACGGGGCAGGGGAAAAACATTCAGTACTTC. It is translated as CASTGQGKNIQYF.

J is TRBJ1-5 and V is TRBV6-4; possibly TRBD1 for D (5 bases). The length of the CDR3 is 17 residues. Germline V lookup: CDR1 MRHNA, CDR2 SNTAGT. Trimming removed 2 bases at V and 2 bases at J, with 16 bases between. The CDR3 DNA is TGTGCCAGCAGTGACGTACACAGGTTTCTTCGCAATCAGCCCCAGCATTTT. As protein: CASSDVHRFLRNQPQHF.

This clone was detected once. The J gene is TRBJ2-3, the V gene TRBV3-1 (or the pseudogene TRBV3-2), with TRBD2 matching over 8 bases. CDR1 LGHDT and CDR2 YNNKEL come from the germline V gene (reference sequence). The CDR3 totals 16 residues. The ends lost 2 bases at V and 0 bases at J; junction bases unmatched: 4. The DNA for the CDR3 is TGTGCCAGCAGCCAACTAAGCGGGGGTAGCACAGATACGCAGTATTTT. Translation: CASSQLSGGSTDTQYF.

This CDR3 is CAYGGHGHGELFF. The CDR3, as DNA: TGTGCCTATGGAGGGCATGGCCACGGGGAGCTGTTTTTT. The chain has TRBV30 and TRBJ2-2; D may be TRBD2 (6 bases). This CDR3 has 13 residues. CDR1 is GTSNPN, CDR2 SVGIG, per germline (reference sequence). V was shortened by 7 bases and J by 7 bases, with 16 bases between the two germline ends.

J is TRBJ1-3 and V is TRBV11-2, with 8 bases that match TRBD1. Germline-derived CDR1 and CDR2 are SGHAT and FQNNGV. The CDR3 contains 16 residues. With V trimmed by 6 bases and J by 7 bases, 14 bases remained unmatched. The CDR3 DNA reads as TGTGCCAGCAGGGGGACAGGAGTGTACCTCGGGAACACCATATATTTT. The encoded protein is CASRGTGVYLGNTIYF.

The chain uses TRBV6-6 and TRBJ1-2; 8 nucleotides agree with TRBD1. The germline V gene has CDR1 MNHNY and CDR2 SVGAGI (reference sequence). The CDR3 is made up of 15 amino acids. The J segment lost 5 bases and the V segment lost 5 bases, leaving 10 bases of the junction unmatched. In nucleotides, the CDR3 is TGTGCCAGCAGTACCGGACAGGGTAGGGCGTATGGCTACACCTTC. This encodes CASSTGQGRAYGYTF.

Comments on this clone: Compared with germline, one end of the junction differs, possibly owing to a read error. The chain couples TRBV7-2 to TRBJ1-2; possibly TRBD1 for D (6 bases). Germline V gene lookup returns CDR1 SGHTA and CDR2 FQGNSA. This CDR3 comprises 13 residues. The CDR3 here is CASSLDRSYGYTF. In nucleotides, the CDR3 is TGTGCCAGCAGTTTAGACAGGTCCTATGGCTACACCTTC. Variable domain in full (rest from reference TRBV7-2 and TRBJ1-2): GAGVSQSPSNKVTEKGKDVELRCDPISGHTALYWYRQSLGQGLEFLIYFQGNSAPDKSGLPSDRFSAERTGGSVSTLTIQRTQQEDSAVYLCASSLDRSYGYTFGSGTRLTVV.

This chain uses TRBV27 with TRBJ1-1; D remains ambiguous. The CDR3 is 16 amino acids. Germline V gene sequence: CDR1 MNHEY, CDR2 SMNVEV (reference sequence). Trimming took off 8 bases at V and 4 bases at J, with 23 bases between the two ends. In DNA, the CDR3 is TGTGCCAGCTCCTCACTTATCGACATCGCATTCACTGAAGCTTTCTTT. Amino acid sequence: CASSSLIDIAFTEAFF.

The DNA for the CDR3 is TGCGCCAGCAGCCCGCAGCGGGGGGGCTCCCGTTACGAGCAGTACTTC. This sequence encodes CASSPQRGGSRYEQYF. The chain is built from TRBV5-1 and TRBJ2-7; 10 bases agree with TRBD2. Losses at the gene ends were 4 bases for V and 4 bases for J; bases not matched to a gene: 11. The CDR3 length is 16 residues. Germline CDR1 reads SGHRS; CDR2 reads YFSETQ.

Here the CDR3 reads CASQDSSAGADTQYF. In DNA form, the CDR3 reads TGCGCCAGCCAGGACTCCTCGGCTGGCGCAGATACGCAGTATTTT. The chain recombines TRBV10-2 with TRBJ2-3; tentatively, D is TRBD2 (5 bases). This CDR3 has 15 amino acids. Looked up from germline, CDR1 is WSHSY and CDR2 is SAAADI. The V and J ends lost 8 bases and 4 bases respectively, with 19 bases between them.

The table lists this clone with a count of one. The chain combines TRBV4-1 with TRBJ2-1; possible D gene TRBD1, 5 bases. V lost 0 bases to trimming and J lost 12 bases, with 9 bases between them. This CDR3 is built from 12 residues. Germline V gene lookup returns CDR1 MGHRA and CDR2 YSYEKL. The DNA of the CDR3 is TGCGCCAGCAGCCAAGATCGACAGTTGCAGTTCTTC. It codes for CASSQDRQLQFF.

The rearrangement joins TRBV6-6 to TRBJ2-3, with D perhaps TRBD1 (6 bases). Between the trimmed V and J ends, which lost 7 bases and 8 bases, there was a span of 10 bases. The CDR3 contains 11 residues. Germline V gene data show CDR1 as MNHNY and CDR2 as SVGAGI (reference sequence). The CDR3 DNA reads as TGTGCCAGCACCACAGGGTTTACGCAGTATTTT. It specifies CASTTGFTQYF.

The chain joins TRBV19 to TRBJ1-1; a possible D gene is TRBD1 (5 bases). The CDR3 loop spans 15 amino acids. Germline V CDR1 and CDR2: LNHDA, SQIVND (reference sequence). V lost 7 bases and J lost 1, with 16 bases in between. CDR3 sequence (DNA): TGTGCCAGTACCCCCACTTGGACAAGGAACACTGAAGCTTTCTTT. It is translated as CASTPTWTRNTEAFF.

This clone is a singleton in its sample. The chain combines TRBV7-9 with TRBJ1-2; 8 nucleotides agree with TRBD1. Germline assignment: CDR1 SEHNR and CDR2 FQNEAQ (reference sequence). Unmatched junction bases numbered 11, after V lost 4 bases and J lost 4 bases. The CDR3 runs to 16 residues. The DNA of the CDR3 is TGTGCCAGCAGCTCAATACCGGGACAGGCCATCTATGGCTACACCTTC. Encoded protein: CASSSIPGQAIYGYTF. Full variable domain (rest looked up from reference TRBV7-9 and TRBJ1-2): DTGVSQNPRHKITKRGQNVTFRCDPISEHNRLYWYRQTLGQGPEFLTYFQNEAQLEKSRLLSDRFSAERPKGSFSTLEIQRTEQGDSAMYLCASSSIPGQAIYGYTFGSGTRLTVV.

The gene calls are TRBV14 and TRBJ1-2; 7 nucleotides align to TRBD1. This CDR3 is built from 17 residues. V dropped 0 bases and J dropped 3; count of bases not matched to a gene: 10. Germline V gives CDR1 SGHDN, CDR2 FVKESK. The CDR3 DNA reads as TGTGCCAGCAGCCAAGAATTGTTTAGGGGGCGAGACTATGGCTACACCTTC. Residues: CASSQELFRGRDYGYTF.

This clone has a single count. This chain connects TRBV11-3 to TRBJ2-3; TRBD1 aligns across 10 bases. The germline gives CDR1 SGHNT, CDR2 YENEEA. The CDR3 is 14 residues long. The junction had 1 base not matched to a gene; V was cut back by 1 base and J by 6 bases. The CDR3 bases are TGTGCCAGCAGCTTAGGGACAGGGGGTGATACGCAGTATTTT. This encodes CASSLGTGGDTQYF.

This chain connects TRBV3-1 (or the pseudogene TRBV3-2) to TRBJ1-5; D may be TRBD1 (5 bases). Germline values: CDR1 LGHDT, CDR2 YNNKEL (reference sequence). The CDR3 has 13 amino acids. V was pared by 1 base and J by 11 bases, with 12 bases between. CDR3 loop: CASSQGAQVAQHF. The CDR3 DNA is TGTGCCAGCAGCCAAGGGGCACAGGTAGCCCAGCATTTT.

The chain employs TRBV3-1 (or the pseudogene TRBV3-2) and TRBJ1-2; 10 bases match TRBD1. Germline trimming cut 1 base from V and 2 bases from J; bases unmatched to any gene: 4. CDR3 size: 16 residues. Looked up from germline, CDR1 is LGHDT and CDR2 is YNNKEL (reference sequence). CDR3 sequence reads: CASSQVGTGVNYGYTF. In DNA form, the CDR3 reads TGTGCCAGCAGCCAAGTGGGGACAGGGGTGAACTATGGCTACACCTTC.

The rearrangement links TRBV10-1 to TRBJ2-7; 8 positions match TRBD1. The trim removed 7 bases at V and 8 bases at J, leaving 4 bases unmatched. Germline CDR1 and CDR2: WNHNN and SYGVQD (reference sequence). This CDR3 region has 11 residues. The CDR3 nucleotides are TGCGCCAGCAACCAGGGGGCGAAGCAGTACTTC. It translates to CASNQGAKQYF.

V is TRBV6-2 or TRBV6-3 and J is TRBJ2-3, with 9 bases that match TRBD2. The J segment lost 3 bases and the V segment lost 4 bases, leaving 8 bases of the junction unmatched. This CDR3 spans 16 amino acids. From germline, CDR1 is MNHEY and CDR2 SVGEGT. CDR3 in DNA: TGTGCCAGCAGTTCCCTAGGAGCGGGGGGAACAGATACGCAGTATTTT. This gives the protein CASSSLGAGGTDTQYF.

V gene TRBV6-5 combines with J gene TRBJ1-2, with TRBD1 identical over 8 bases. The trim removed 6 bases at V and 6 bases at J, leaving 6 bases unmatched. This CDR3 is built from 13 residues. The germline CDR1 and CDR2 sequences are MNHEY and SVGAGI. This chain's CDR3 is CASRLTGGHGYTF. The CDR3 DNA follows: TGTGCCAGCAGACTTACAGGGGGACATGGCTACACCTTC.

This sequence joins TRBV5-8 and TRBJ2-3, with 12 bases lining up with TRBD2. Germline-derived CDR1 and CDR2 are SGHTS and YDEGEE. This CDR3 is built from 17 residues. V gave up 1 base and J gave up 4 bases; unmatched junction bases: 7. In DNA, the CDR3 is TGTGCCAGCAGCTTGAACGGACTAGCGGGGAACCCAGATACGCAGTATTTT. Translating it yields CASSLNGLAGNPDTQYF.